The 15 T cell receptor beta chains given below trace back to one sample, sequenced in a study of cytomegalovirus exposure and HLA in healthy donors (dated by TCRdb to the late 2010s). The library was obtained by the immunoSEQ multiplex PCR assay. Here the immuneACCESS table is served through TCRdb, limited to in-frame sequences with V and J called. Missing clones are a known gap in these copies; in checked studies unresolved V genes cover under half, and the rest lacks a known reason. Within this sample are 100,000 to 150,000 clones, with 89% of them counted one time only. The ten biggest clones cover 1% to 1.5% of the sample. Sequences were obtained from PBMCs. These receptors were taken from a woman younger than 35 in good health and CMV-seronegative.

The J gene is TRBJ1-2, the V gene TRBV5-1, with D possibly matching TRBD1 (5 bases). The germline V gene encodes CDR1 SGHRS and CDR2 YFSETQ. V was trimmed by 0 bases and J by 5 bases, leaving 11 bases between them. The CDR3 sequence is 14 residues long. The CDR3 spells CASSLARGDYGYTF. The DNA of the CDR3 is TGCGCCAGCAGCTTGGCCCGGGGGGATTATGGCTACACCTTC.

The chain has TRBV2 and TRBJ2-1; D ambiguous. The V end lost 4 bases, the J end lost 7 bases, and 5 bases lay between the germline ends. Germline assignment: CDR1 SNHLY and CDR2 FYNNEI. The CDR3 length is 11 residues. The DNA for the CDR3 is TGTGCCAGCAGTGTCGTGAATGAGCAGTTCTTC. It is translated as CASSVVNEQFF.

The rearrangement links TRBV5-1 to TRBJ2-7; D might be TRBD2 (6 bases). Germline V gene lookup returns CDR1 SGHRS and CDR2 YFSETQ. Trimming took 7 bases from V and 0 from J, leaving 8 bases between them. The CDR3 totals 12 residues. CDR3 amino acids: CASAGSSYEQYF. The CDR3 DNA reads TGCGCCAGCGCGGGGAGCTCCTACGAGCAGTACTTC.

The chain recombines TRBV25-1 with TRBJ2-7; 9 nucleotides match TRBD1. CDR1 MGHDK and CDR2 SYGVNS come from the germline V gene. With V trimmed by 7 bases and J by 2 bases, 9 bases remained unmatched. The CDR3 sequence is 15 residues long. The CDR3 DNA follows: TGTGCCAGCATGACAGGGGGTTTGCCGACCTACGAGCAGTACTTC. It encodes CASMTGGLPTYEQYF.

V is TRBV4-1 and J is TRBJ1-4; 7 bases agree with TRBD1. The CDR3 contains 15 residues. V lost 1 base to trimming and J lost 8 bases; unmatched junction nucleotides: 7. Germline V gene sequence: CDR1 MGHRA, CDR2 YSYEKL. For the CDR3, the DNA is TGCGCCAGCAGCCAAGCCCAGACAGGGTTCGAAAAACTGTTTTTT. It encodes CASSQAQTGFEKLFF.

Only a few counts were recorded for this clone. The chain links TRBV19 to TRBJ1-5; 8 bases match TRBD1. This CDR3 is built from 14 residues. With 10 bases clipped from V and 2 bases from J, the junction kept 7 bases outside the gene matches. Germline V gene lookup returns CDR1 LNHDA and CDR2 SQIVND (reference sequence). This CDR3 is CATGTGYGNQPQHF. The CDR3 coding sequence is TGTGCCACGGGGACAGGATATGGCAATCAGCCCCAGCATTTT. The full variable domain, completed using reference TRBV19 and TRBJ1-5, is DGGITQSPKYLFRKEGQNVTLSCEQNLNHDAMYWYRQDPGQGLRLIYYSQIVNDFQKGDIAEGYSVSREKKESFPLTVTSAQKNPTAFYLCATGTGYGNQPQHFGDGTRLSIL.

The CDR3 loop reads CASTGSGANVLTF. The CDR3 DNA follows: TGTGCCAGCACGGGCTCTGGGGCCAACGTCCTGACTTTC. The chain employs TRBV11-2 and TRBJ2-6; D is unclear. CDR1 is SGHAT and CDR2 is FQNNGV in the germline V gene. The CDR3 runs to 13 residues. V was clipped by 7 bases and J by 0 bases, with 4 bases between them.

The chain recombines TRBV5-6 with TRBJ2-6; no clear D. The germline V and J ends were trimmed by 5 bases and 1 base, with 7 bases remaining between them. CDR1 is SGHDT and CDR2 is YYEEEE in the germline V gene. This CDR3 contains 14 residues. The CDR3 is CASSGRSGANVLTF. The CDR3 nucleotides read TGTGCCAGCAGTGGCCGATCTGGGGCCAACGTCCTGACTTTC.

The chain joins TRBV7-6 to TRBJ2-2; D unresolved. V lost 2 bases and J lost 0, with 10 bases in between. Germline values: CDR1 SGHVS, CDR2 FNYEAQ. CDR3 size: 16 residues. In DNA form, the CDR3 reads TGTGCCAGCAGCTTATCGAGGAGCGCGAACACCGGGGAGCTGTTTTTT. Its protein is CASSLSRSANTGELFF.

The chain has TRBV19 and TRBJ2-4, with D possibly matching TRBD2 (6 bases). V lost 3 bases, J lost 15 bases, and 18 bases lay in between. Germline assignment: CDR1 LNHDA and CDR2 SQIVND (reference sequence). The CDR3 is 13 amino acids. The CDR3 is CASSMSGGKPPYF. CDR3 DNA sequence: TGTGCCAGTAGTATGAGTGGGGGGAAGCCCCCGTACTTC.

The J gene is TRBJ1-1, the V gene TRBV5-1; unclear D gene. The length of the CDR3 is 17 residues. Trimming left V 2 bases short and J 0 bases short, with 17 bases between. Germline values: CDR1 SGHRS, CDR2 YFSETQ. The CDR3 spells CASSLTGIKYLNTEAFF. The CDR3 DNA reads as TGCGCCAGCAGCTTAACCGGGATCAAATACTTGAACACTGAAGCTTTCTTT.

The genes are TRBV2 and TRBJ2-7; D possibly corresponds to TRBD1 (6 bases). V was clipped by 10 bases and J by 6 bases, with 13 bases between them. Germline loops: CDR1 SNHLY, CDR2 FYNNEI. The CDR3 loop spans 11 amino acids. CDR3 DNA: TGTGCCACAGGGGTAAGGGGCGAGCAGTACTTC. Amino acids: CATGVRGEQYF.

This CDR3 reads CASSHSHGTEKYF. In DNA form, the CDR3 reads TGTGCCAGCAGCCACTCCCACGGGACTGAGAAGTACTTC. The J gene is TRBJ2-7, the V gene TRBV7-3; D may be TRBD2 (6 bases). The CDR3 is 13 amino acids. From germline, CDR1 is SGHTA and CDR2 FQGTGA. Trimming left V 5 bases short and J 11 bases short, with 19 bases between. The whole variable domain, remainder taken from reference TRBV7-3 and TRBJ2-7, is GAGVSQTPSNKVTEKGKYVELRCDPISGHTALYWYRQSLGQGPEFLIYFQGTGAADDSGLPNDRFFAVRPEGSVSTLKIQRTERGDSAVYLCASSHSHGTEKYFGPGTRLTVT.

The chain uses TRBV6-5 and TRBJ2-4; D gene uncertain. The germline gives CDR1 MNHEY, CDR2 SVGAGI. The CDR3 sequence is 16 residues long. Between the trimmed V and J ends, which lost 0 bases and 0 bases, there was a span of 9 bases. Here the CDR3 reads CASSYSSSLAKNIQYF. The CDR3 nucleotides read TGTGCCAGCAGTTACTCTTCTTCCCTAGCCAAAAACATTCAGTACTTC.

The chain carries TRBV2 and TRBJ1-4; D gene unclear. Per germline, CDR1 SNHLY and CDR2 FYNNEI. The CDR3 contains 16 residues. V lost 6 bases to trimming and J lost 0 bases, with 14 bases between them. The CDR3, as DNA: TGTGCCAGCAGAGCCACCCGAGGCGCAACTAATGAAAAACTGTTTTTT. It codes for CASRATRGATNEKLFF. Combining the CDR3 with reference TRBV2 and TRBJ1-4 gives the whole variable domain EPEVTQTPSHQVTQMGQEVILRCVPISNHLYFYWYRQILGQKVEFLVSFYNNEISEKSEIFDDQFSVERPDGSNFTLKIRSTKLEDSAMYFCASRATRGATNEKLFFGSGTQLSVL.